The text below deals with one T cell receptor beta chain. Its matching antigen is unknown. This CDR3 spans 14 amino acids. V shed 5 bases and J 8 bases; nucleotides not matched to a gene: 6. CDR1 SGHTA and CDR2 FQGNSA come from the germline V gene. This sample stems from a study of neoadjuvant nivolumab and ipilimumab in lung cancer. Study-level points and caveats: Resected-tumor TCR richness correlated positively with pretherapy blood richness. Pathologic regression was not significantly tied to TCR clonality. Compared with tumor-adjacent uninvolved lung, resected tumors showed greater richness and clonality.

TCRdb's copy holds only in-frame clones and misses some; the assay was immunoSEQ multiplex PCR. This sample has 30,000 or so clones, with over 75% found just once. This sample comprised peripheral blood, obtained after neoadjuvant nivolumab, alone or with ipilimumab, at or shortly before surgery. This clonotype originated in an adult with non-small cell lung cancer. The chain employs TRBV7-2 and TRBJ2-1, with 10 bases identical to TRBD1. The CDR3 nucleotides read TGTGCCAGCAGCCTCGGGACAGGGGTCGATGAGCAGTTCTTC. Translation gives CASSLGTGVDEQFF.